This T cell receptor beta chain was identified during a study of blood T cells in healthy people across ages (dated by TCRdb to between 2014 and 2016). Regarding the complete study: In model experiments, template switching captured roughly one uniquely barcoded TCR beta cDNA molecule for every two T cells. To track age-related changes in TCR beta repertoire diversity, the study relied on deep sequencing normalized with unique cDNA molecular identifiers. The donors were divided into four age groups: young (average around 15 years), middle-aged (about 41), aged (62) and long-lived (more than 75). The study analyzed two additional independent replicas of 1 million unique cDNA reads from the same blood draw for two donors, one aged 18 to 30 and one aged 80 or older.

The full study reports these points: As age increased, observed TCR beta diversity per million T cells dropped in a roughly linear way, and a significant reduction was already evident by age about 40. Bulk unsorted PBMC profiling prevented conclusive comparison of naive and antigen-experienced compartments. The CMV infection status of donors was not known, potentially confounding age-related changes in expanded clonotypes. Compared with the aged group, the long-lived group had more naive CD4+ T cells, fewer expanded clones and increased TCR diversity, a pattern suggesting age selection. Total diversity estimates from one million sequenced T cells were considered lower bounds and underestimates. The percentage of naive T cells measured by flow cytometry correlated strongly with observed TCR beta diversity.

The receptor library was made with 5' RACE. Sequencing took place on an Illumina HiSeq 2500. A second PCR of roughly 7 to 11 cycles was run with a J-beta primer mix and a sample-barcoded 5' primer. Each TCR beta cDNA molecule received a unique molecular identifier from a template-switch 5' adaptor carrying 12 random nucleotides. Each sample yielded at least 2.5 million CDR3-containing paired-end reads. The Mint cDNA synthesis kit, primed by a TRBC-specific oligonucleotide, was used to synthesize first-strand cDNA from all RNA. Following uracil-DNA glycosylase treatment, a first 18-cycle PCR with universal primers M1SS and BC2_uni_R was performed on all cDNA. The study's own analysis went as follows. Each sample was normalized by randomly selecting 1 million high-quality reads, each carrying a distinct molecular identifier. Instead of being binned into consensus sequences, reads with shared molecular identifiers were discarded. MiTCR, with a Q25 quality threshold and the strictest error-elimination algorithm, was used for CDR3 identification, clonotype clustering and error correction. A nonparametric unseen species model with Euler transformation was used to estimate a lower bound on total TCR beta diversity. In TCRdb, the public reads were trimmed at Q25 with fastp and aligned with MiXCR, with productive beta chains retained. Identical CDR3 proteins give one entry, which carries the most common genes and DNA. Here the V and J calls rest on TCRdb's processing, not on the authors' analysis. The sample table records approximately 780,000 distinct CDR3 sequences; roughly 24% of these occur just once. The leading ten clones occupy less than 3.5% of the sample.

As for this clonotype: No cognate antigen has been identified for it. No base-level quality is on record; no much larger clone is a single base apart.

The CDR3 spans 16 residues, from the cysteine through the phenylalanine. The read is trimmed to its CDR3 DNA, 48 bases read in frame from base 1. V and J are truncated by 5 bases and 2 bases respectively, leaving an intervening sequence of 16 bases. CDR1 and CDR2, per the germline V gene, are MDHEN and SYDVKM. Donors were 39 systemically healthy Caucasian individuals from Russia aged roughly 6 to 90 years. Each donor gave about 9.7 milliliters of peripheral blood, drawn into EDTA-treated Vacutainer tubes. Ficoll-Paque density-gradient centrifugation was used to isolate PBMCs, with at least 6.5 million per sample. Total RNA was extracted from PBMCs with Trizol reagent, with at least 6 micrograms obtained per sample. For every donor, an aliquot of PBMCs went through flow cytometry to measure the percentages of naive CD45RAhigh/CD27high T cells. These same data were also listed under a study on T cells of mothers and their children. The second publication reports: The donors were nine systemically healthy Caucasian individuals, made up of three mothers and their six children. cDNA synthesis consumed the entire amount of extracted RNA, loaded at around 1.5 ug RNA in each 15 ul reaction. In the second PCR, the M1S primer added sample barcodes and 2-4 random nucleotides. Over 8.5 million TCR beta CDR3 reads were obtained for each mother, and some 3 million reads were obtained for each child. In both related and unrelated pairs, thymic selection shapes the output of TCR recombination in a similar way, with inherited differences having only a minor effect. Normalized repertoire overlap was always slightly but never significantly higher in related than unrelated mother-child pairs. No persistent microchimeric T cell clones were detected, at a sensitivity of roughly 96 clones per million clonotypes. The study used deep NGS to compare TCR beta repertoires of mothers and children, seeking features distinguishing related mother-child pairs from unrelated individuals. Mothers averaged roughly 36 +/- 4 years of age and children averaged around 10 +/- 4 years. Libraries were sequenced on Illumina HiSeq 2000 with 100+100 nt paired-end reads after adapter ligation with NEBNext reagents. Mother and child libraries were prepared a month apart and sequenced in separate runs to prevent cross-contamination. Each donor had between roughly 450,000 and 2,300,000 distinct TCR beta clonotypes identified. Naive TCR beta clonotypes were estimated from low-frequency clonotypes matched to each donor's FACS-determined naive share, without sorting.

Sample: blood. This receptor was obtained from a boy aged 5-17 years in good health. The rearrangement combines TRBV28 with TRBJ1-3, with TRBD1 perhaps the D gene, on 5 matching bases. The DNA is as follows: TGTGCCAGCAGTCCCCGTGGCAGGGTCGCTGGAAACACCATATATTTT. This sequence encodes CASSPRGRVAGNTIYF.